The sequence of this TCR beta chain was determined in a study of CXCR3-negative and CXCR3-positive naive CD8 T cells. Across the study: Libraries each contributed about 1.5 +/- 0.3 million TRB reads, for around 130 million in total. Study conclusions and caveats: Naive CXCR3-positive and CXCR3-negative cells shared similar TRBV-TRBJ usage, unlike memory cells.

Cells that were CD45RO-CCR7+CD27+CD95- constituted naive CD8+ T cells. Germline V gene sequence: CDR1 SGDLS, CDR2 YYNGEE. The CDR3 runs 15 residues. cDNA libraries for TRB were generated by 5' RACE incorporating UMI labels. TCRdb reprocessed the 5' RACE reads and stores each CDR3 protein as one record, lacking DNA. The record lists roughly 90,000 distinct CDR3 sequences, of which the ten most abundant hold over 1.5%. A remark on this clonotype: The antigen is unknown.

Sequenced: naive CXCR3- CD8+ T cells from blood. Indicated subset: CD45RO-CCR7+CD27+CD95- naive CD8+ T cells lacking CXCR3 (TNR3-). This receptor was identified in a human donor in good health. Some clones in this sample may be carry-over from other donors' samples. The genes are TRBV9 and TRBJ2-3; as DNA is missing, the TRBD2 call by TCRdb cannot be tested. CDR3 loop: CASKPSGVTRDTQYF.